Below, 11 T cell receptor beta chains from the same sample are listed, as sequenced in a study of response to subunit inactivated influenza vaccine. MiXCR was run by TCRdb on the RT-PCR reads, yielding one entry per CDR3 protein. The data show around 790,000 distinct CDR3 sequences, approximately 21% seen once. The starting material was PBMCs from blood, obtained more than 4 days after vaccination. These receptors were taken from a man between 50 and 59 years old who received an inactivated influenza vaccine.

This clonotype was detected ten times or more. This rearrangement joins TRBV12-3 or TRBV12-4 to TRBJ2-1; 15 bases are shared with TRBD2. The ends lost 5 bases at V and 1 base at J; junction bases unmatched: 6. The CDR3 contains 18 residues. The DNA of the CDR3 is TGTGCCAGCAGTCCGGGACTAGCGGGAGGTCTGTCCTACAATGAGCAGTTCTTC. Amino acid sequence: CASSPGLAGGLSYNEQFF.

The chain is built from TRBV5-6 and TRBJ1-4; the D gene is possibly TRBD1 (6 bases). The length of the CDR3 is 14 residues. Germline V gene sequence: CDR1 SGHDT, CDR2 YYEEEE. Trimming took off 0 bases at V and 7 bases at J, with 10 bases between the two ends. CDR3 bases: TGTGCCAGCAGCTTGGCGGGGGCGCCTGAAAAACTGTTTTTT. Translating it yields CASSLAGAPEKLFF.

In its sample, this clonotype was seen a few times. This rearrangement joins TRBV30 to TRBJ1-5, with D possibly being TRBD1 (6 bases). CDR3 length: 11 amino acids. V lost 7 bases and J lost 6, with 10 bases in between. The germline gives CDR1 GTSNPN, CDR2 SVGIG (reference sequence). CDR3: CALRGAQPQHF. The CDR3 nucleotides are TGTGCCTTAAGGGGGGCTCAGCCCCAGCATTTT.

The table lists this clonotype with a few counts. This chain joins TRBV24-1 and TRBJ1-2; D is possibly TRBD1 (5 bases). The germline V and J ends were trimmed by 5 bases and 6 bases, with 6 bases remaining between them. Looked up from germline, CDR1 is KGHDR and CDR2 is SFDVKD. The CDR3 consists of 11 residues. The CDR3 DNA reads TGTGCCACCAGTGGGGGGGATGGCTACACCTTC. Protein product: CATSGGDGYTF.

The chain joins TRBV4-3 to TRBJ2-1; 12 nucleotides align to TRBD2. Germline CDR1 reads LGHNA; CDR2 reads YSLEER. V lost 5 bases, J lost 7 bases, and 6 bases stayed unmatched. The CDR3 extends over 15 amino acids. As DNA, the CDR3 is TGCGCCAGCAGCGACGGGACTAGCGGGTGGAATGAGCAGTTCTTC. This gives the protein CASSDGTSGWNEQFF.

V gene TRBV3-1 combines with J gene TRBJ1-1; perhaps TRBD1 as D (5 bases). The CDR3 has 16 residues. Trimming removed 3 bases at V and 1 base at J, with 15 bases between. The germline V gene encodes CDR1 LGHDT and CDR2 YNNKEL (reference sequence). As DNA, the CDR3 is TGTGCCAGCAGCCACCGCTGGAGAGGGGAGAACACTGAAGCTTTCTTT. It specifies CASSHRWRGENTEAFF. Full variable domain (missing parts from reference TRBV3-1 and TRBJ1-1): DTAVSQTPKYLVTQMGNDKSIKCEQNLGHDTMYWYKQDSKKFLKIMFSYNNKELIINETVPNRFSPKSPDKAHLNLHINSLELGDSAVYFCASSHRWRGENTEAFFGQGTRLTVV.

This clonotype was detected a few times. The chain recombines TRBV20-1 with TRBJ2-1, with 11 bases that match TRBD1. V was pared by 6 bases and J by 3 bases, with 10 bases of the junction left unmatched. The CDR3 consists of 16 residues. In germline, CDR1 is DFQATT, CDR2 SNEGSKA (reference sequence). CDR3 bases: TGCAGTGCCAGTGGGACAGGGGGAAGCTACTACAATGAGCAGTTCTTC. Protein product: CSASGTGGSYYNEQFF.

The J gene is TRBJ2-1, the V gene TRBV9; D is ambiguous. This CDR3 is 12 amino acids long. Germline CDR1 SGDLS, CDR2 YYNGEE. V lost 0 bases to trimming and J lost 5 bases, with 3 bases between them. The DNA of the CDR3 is TGTGCCAGCAGCGTAGATGACAATGAGCAGTTCTTC. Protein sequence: CASSVDDNEQFF. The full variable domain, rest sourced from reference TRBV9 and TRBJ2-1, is DSGVTQTPKHLITATGQRVTLRCSPRSGDLSVYWYQQSLDQGLQFLIQYYNGEERAKGNILERFSAQQFPDLHSELNLSSLELGDSALYFCASSVDDNEQFFGPGTRLTVL.

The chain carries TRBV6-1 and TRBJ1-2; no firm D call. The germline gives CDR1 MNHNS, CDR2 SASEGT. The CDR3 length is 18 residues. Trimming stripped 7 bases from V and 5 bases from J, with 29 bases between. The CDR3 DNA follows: TGTGCCAGCATCCCTTACCCCGCGGGGTTAACTAAAGGATATGGCTACACCTTC. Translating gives CASIPYPAGLTKGYGYTF.

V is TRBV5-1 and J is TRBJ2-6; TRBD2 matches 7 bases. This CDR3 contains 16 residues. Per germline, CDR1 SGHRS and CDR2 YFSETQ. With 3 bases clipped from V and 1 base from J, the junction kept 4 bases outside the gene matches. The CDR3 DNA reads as TGCGCCAGCAGCTCGTCGGGGGGATCTGGGGCCAACGTCCTGACTTTC. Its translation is CASSSSGGSGANVLTF. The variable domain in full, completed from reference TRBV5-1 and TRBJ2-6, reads KAGVTQTPRYLIKTRGQQVTLSCSPISGHRSVSWYQQTPGQGLQFLFEYFSETQRNKGNFPGRFSGRQFSNSRSEMNVSTLELGDSALYLCASSSSGGSGANVLTFGAGSRLTVL.

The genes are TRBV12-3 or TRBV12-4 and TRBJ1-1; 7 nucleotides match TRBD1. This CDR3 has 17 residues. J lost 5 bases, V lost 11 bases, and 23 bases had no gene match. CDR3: CAFSLAADRAWGTEAFF. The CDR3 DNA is TGTGCCTTCAGTTTAGCAGCTGACAGGGCCTGGGGTACTGAAGCTTTCTTT.